This TCR beta chain comes out of a study of shared clonotypes between healthy human individuals. Only one count was recorded for this clone. The CDR3 totals 14 residues. V lost 0 bases, J lost 2 bases, and 10 bases lay in between. Germline V CDR1 and CDR2: SQVTM, ANQGSEA. Naive CD8 isolation took CD45RO-negative cells positively selected for CCR7 and excluded terminally differentiated effector memory CD45RA+ cells. The deep-level immunoSEQ assay was used. Produced via immunoSEQ multiplex PCR; TCRdb's table is partial and in-frame only. The sample gives hundreds of thousands of clones, roughly 95% of which show up once; about 0.11% is in the top ten.

The chain combines TRBV29-1 with TRBJ1-2; no firm D call. This TCR was recovered from a woman aged 30 to 39 in good health. Sequencing was carried out using naive CD8+ T cells sorted from blood. This chain's CDR3 is CSVEDLPANYGYTF. The CDR3 DNA reads as TGCAGCGTTGAAGATCTCCCAGCGAACTATGGCTACACCTTC.